Listed here are 8 T cell receptor beta chains from one sample, sequenced in a study of shared clonotypes between healthy human individuals. The protocol was immunoSEQ multiplex PCR, while the TCRdb copy is restricted to in-frame clones and leaves out a portion. The sample yields approximately 2.5 million clones, roughly 93% seen once. The specimen was naive CD4+ T cells from PBMCs. The subset is: CD45RA+ positively selected. Receptor source: a man between 18 and 29 years old in good health. Some clones in this sample may be carry-over from other donors' samples.

The chain is built from TRBV19 and TRBJ1-1; TRBD1 might be the D (6 bases). Germline V CDR1 and CDR2: LNHDA, SQIVND (reference sequence). The CDR3 spans 15 residues. The germline V and J ends were trimmed by 3 bases and 4 bases, with 15 bases remaining between them. CDR3 sequence: CASSMGPLGGTEAFF. The CDR3 DNA sequence: TGTGCCAGTAGTATGGGACCCTTAGGGGGCACTGAAGCTTTCTTT.

V is TRBV6-6 and J is TRBJ1-2, with D uncertain. CDR1 and CDR2 from the germline V gene are MNHNY and SVGAGI (reference sequence). The germline V and J ends were trimmed by 4 bases and 4 bases, with 19 bases remaining between them. The CDR3 runs to 16 residues. The CDR3 DNA is TGTGCCAGCAGTTCCCCCAACAGTCCCACTACCTATGGCTACACCTTC. Its protein is CASSSPNSPTTYGYTF.

The V gene is TRBV19, the J gene TRBJ2-5; perhaps TRBD2 as D (6 bases). V gave up 5 bases and J gave up 1 base, with 11 bases separating them. The CDR3 length is 14 residues. Germline lookup yields CDR1 LNHDA and CDR2 SQIVND (reference sequence). The CDR3 nucleotides read TGTGCCAGTAGTGACGGGGGTGCCCAAGAGACCCAGTACTTC. It encodes CASSDGGAQETQYF.

This clone was recorded a few times. The V and J genes are TRBV10-3 and TRBJ1-1, with 7 bases that match TRBD1. The junction had 17 bases not matched to a gene; V was cut back by 11 bases and J by 5 bases. This CDR3 is 15 amino acids long. Germline V lookup: CDR1 ENHRY, CDR2 SYGVKD. The CDR3 coding sequence is TGTGCCGCCGGGGCCCACAGGGGCGGTGTGACTGAAGCTTTCTTT. Its protein is CAAGAHRGGVTEAFF.

The count of this clone is one. The rearrangement uses TRBV11-2 and TRBJ1-5; possibly TRBD1 for D (6 bases). Germline V gene lookup returns CDR1 SGHAT and CDR2 FQNNGV. The CDR3 has 15 amino acids. V gave up 0 bases and J gave up 3 bases, with 9 bases separating them. CDR3 bases: TGTGCCAGCAGCTTAGAAGGGGGGAACAATCAGCCCCAGCATTTT. Translating gives CASSLEGGNNQPQHF.

The table lists this clone with a count of one. The gene calls are TRBV19 and TRBJ2-7; D remains unclear. Per the germline V gene, CDR1 is LNHDA and CDR2 is SQIVND (reference sequence). Trimming left V 10 bases short and J 2 bases short, with 6 bases between. The CDR3 loop spans 10 amino acids. The CDR3 loop is CANTAYEQYF. DNA of the CDR3: TGTGCCAATACCGCCTACGAGCAGTACTTC.

The chain links TRBV28 to TRBJ2-1; 7 bases are a match to TRBD2. The CDR3 spans 14 residues. J was trimmed by 7 bases and V by 10 bases; bases with no gene match: 13. The germline gives CDR1 MDHEN, CDR2 SYDVKM. The CDR3 DNA follows: TGTGCCATCACGGCCGCTAGCGGAAGAAATGAGCAGTTCTTC. Translating it yields CAITAASGRNEQFF.

The chain is built from TRBV2 and TRBJ2-4; 9 bases are shared with TRBD2. V shed 4 bases, J shed 3 bases, and the junction held 7 bases outside the gene matches. CDR3 length equals 16 residues. Germline values: CDR1 SNHLY, CDR2 FYNNEI. CDR3 sequence (DNA): TGTGCCAGCAGTGTACGAATAGCGGGAGTCAAAAACATTCAGTACTTC. This codes for CASSVRIAGVKNIQYF.